The 31 T cell receptor beta chains reported below all come from one sample, sequenced in a study of pediatric ulcerative colitis. Measured with immunoSEQ multiplex PCR; TCRdb has only the in-frame clones, and not every one. The data contain around 34,000 clones, roughly 81% of them singletons. Rectal tissue came from one to two pinch biopsies taken at colonoscopy. What was sequenced was gut tissue. These receptors originate from a boy aged 5-17 years with mild ulcerative colitis.

This chain uses TRBV10-3 with TRBJ2-7, with 9 bases aligning to TRBD1. CDR3 length equals 15 residues. The V segment lost 11 bases and the J segment 2 bases; nucleotides outside the gene matches: 13. Per germline, CDR1 ENHRY and CDR2 SYGVKD. The CDR3 spells CAVALSGTGPYEQYF. The CDR3 coding sequence is TGTGCCGTAGCCCTTTCCGGGACAGGGCCCTACGAGCAGTACTTC.

This chain connects TRBV5-1 to TRBJ2-5; possibly TRBD1 or TRBD2 for D (5 bases each). This CDR3 has 16 residues. CDR1 is SGHRS, CDR2 YFSETQ, per germline. Trimming took off 6 bases at V and 5 bases at J, with 23 bases between the two ends. In nucleotides, the CDR3 is TGCGCCAGCACCGATACCGGGACGGGGATTCGGGAGACCCAGTACTTC. This sequence encodes CASTDTGTGIRETQYF.

This clone was detected a few times. This chain links TRBV4-1 with TRBJ1-2; D not resolved. The CDR3 sequence is 16 residues long. V dropped 0 bases and J dropped 6 bases, with 17 bases sitting between them. CDR1 is MGHRA, CDR2 YSYEKL, per germline. CDR3 protein: CASSQDLSQRADGYTF. The DNA for the CDR3 is TGCGCCAGCAGCCAAGATCTAAGTCAGAGAGCTGATGGCTACACCTTC.

The rearrangement uses TRBV10-3 and TRBJ1-6, with a tentative D call TRBD1 (5 bases). The CDR3 runs 16 residues. Trimming removed 0 bases at V and 3 bases at J, with 9 bases between. CDR1 is ENHRY and CDR2 is SYGVKD in the germline V gene. The CDR3 region has the DNA TGTGCCATCAGTGAGTCCCGGGGACGCTATAATTCACCCCTCCACTTT. Its translation: CAISESRGRYNSPLHF.

The J gene is TRBJ2-7, the V gene TRBV21-1; the tabulated D call, TRBD2, remains unverified against the DNA. TRBV21-1 is a pseudogene. This CDR3 spans 15 amino acids. The CDR3: CASSTTGGRVHEQYF. The DNA for the CDR3 is TGTGCCAGCAGCACCACCGGGGGGCGAGTCCACGAGCAGTACTTC.

The chain has TRBV9 and TRBJ1-3; D unresolved. In germline, CDR1 is SGDLS, CDR2 YYNGEE. V lost 2 bases and J 0 bases, leaving 12 bases between the germline ends. The CDR3 is 16 amino acids. In nucleotides, the CDR3 is TGTGCCAGCAGCGTGGATTATGGGTTCTCTGGAAACACCATATATTTT. Protein sequence: CASSVDYGFSGNTIYF.

The V call is TRBV18, the J call TRBJ1-3; TRBD1 is a possible D gene (5 bases). The V end was cut by 3 bases, the J end by 8 bases, with 14 bases between. CDR1 and CDR2 (germline): KGHSH, LQKENI. The CDR3 covers 14 residues. The CDR3 sequence is CASSPGQARYTIYF. The DNA of the CDR3 is TGTGCCAGCTCACCGGGGCAGGCCCGGTACACCATATATTTT.

The rearrangement joins TRBV4-2 to TRBJ1-1; no definite D call. V was pared by 4 bases and J by 9 bases, with 18 bases between. Germline V gene sequence: CDR1 LGHNA, CDR2 YNFKEQ. The CDR3 has 14 amino acids. In DNA form, the CDR3 reads TGTGCCAGCAGCCTAGAAGGTCGCGGCGGGAAAGCTTTCTTT. Residues: CASSLEGRGGKAFF.

This chain uses TRBV6-1 with TRBJ1-2; 7 positions match TRBD1. The CDR3 runs 13 residues. The germline gives CDR1 MNHNS, CDR2 SASEGT. Here the CDR3 reads CASRDRAYYGYTF. The CDR3 DNA reads TGTGCGTCCCGAGACAGGGCTTACTATGGCTACACCTTC.

The chain combines TRBV7-2 with TRBJ1-3; TRBD1 matches 7 bases. The V segment lost 2 bases and the J segment 2 bases; nucleotides outside the gene matches: 3. The germline V gene has CDR1 SGHTA and CDR2 FQGNSA. The CDR3 is 15 residues long. CDR3 bases: TGTGCCAGCAGCTTAACAGGGGCGACTGGAAACACCATATATTTT. Translation: CASSLTGATGNTIYF.

J is TRBJ2-7 and V is TRBV5-6, with 10 bases fitting TRBD2. J lost 2 bases, V lost 0 bases, and 5 bases had no gene match. Per the germline V gene, CDR1 is SGHDT and CDR2 is YYEEEE. The CDR3 loop spans 16 amino acids. DNA of the CDR3: TGTGCCAGCAGCTTGGGTCCCGGACTAGCGGCCTACGAGCAGTACTTC. It codes for CASSLGPGLAAYEQYF.

The chain carries TRBV5-6 and TRBJ1-1, with D possibly TRBD1 on 5 matching bases. V was clipped by 4 bases and J by 6 bases, with 10 bases between them. The germline CDR1 and CDR2 sequences are SGHDT and YYEEEE. The CDR3 contains 12 residues. Written as DNA, the CDR3 is TGTGCCAGCAGCCCAGGAGGGGCTGAAGCTTTCTTT. Its protein product is CASSPGGAEAFF.

V usage is TRBV2 and J usage is TRBJ2-5; 11 bases line up with TRBD1. The CDR3 totals 18 residues. The germline V gene encodes CDR1 SNHLY and CDR2 FYNNEI. J was trimmed by 3 bases and V by 1 base; bases with no gene match: 10. The CDR3 is CASSEVQGTGGMEETQYF. DNA for the CDR3: TGTGCCAGCAGTGAAGTACAGGGGACAGGGGGAATGGAAGAGACCCAGTACTTC.

The chain links TRBV2 to TRBJ1-2; the D gene is possibly TRBD1 (5 bases). Per the germline V gene, CDR1 is SNHLY and CDR2 is FYNNEI. The V end was cut by 2 bases, the J end by 8 bases, with 18 bases between. The CDR3 covers 15 residues. CDR3 sequence (DNA): TGTGCCAGCAGTGAATCCTGGGGCAGGGTGGGAGGCTACACCTTC. This codes for CASSESWGRVGGYTF.

The J gene is TRBJ1-5, the V gene TRBV6-1; D remains unclear. The CDR3 extends over 13 amino acids. V was shortened by 8 bases and J by 3 bases, with 11 bases between the two germline ends. Per the germline V gene, CDR1 is MNHNS and CDR2 is SASEGT. Here the CDR3 reads CASSKEYNQPQHF. The DNA of the CDR3 is TGTGCCAGCTCCAAGGAGTACAATCAGCCCCAGCATTTT.

This chain uses TRBV5-4 with TRBJ2-7; possibly TRBD2 for D (6 bases). The CDR3 loop spans 11 amino acids. Trimming took off 4 bases at V and 4 bases at J, with 6 bases between the two ends. CDR1 is SGHNT and CDR2 is YYREEE in the germline V gene (reference sequence). The CDR3 sequence is CASSRGYEQYF. CDR3 sequence (DNA): TGTGCCAGCAGCCGGGGGTACGAGCAGTACTTC.

The chain has TRBV11-2 and TRBJ2-1, with D possibly being TRBD1 (6 bases). CDR3 length equals 12 residues. Trimming removed 4 bases at V and 8 bases at J, with 9 bases between. The germline gives CDR1 SGHAT, CDR2 FQNNGV. The CDR3 nucleotides read TGTGCCAGCAGCTACAGGGAAGATGAGCAGTTCTTC. This codes for CASSYREDEQFF.

This clone was seen a handful of times. The genes are TRBV30 and TRBJ1-1; D unresolved. This CDR3 has 12 amino acids. Deletions cut 3 bases from V and 4 bases from J, with 9 bases between. Germline V gene lookup returns CDR1 GTSNPN and CDR2 SVGIG (reference sequence). The CDR3 DNA reads as TGTGCCTGGAGGCGGGAGATCACTGAAGCTTTCTTT. This sequence encodes CAWRREITEAFF. Full variable domain (remainder filled in from reference TRBV30 and TRBJ1-1): SQTIHQWPATLVQPVGSPLSLECTVEGTSNPNLYWYRQAAGRGLQLLFYSVGIGQISSEVPQNLSASRPQDRQFILSSKKLLLSDSGFYLCAWRREITEAFFGQGTRLTVV.

This clone is categorized as medium-sized. The gene calls are TRBV5-8 and TRBJ1-6; D unclear. The germline V gene has CDR1 SGHTS and CDR2 YDEGEE. The CDR3 loop spans 12 amino acids. The ends were cut back, 6 bases at V and 8 bases at J, with 9 bases in the middle. The chain's CDR3 is CASKRGDSPLHF. CDR3 nucleotide sequence: TGTGCCAGCAAGCGTGGGGATTCACCCCTCCACTTT.

The V call is TRBV4-2, the J call TRBJ1-4; D is unclear. Germline CDR1 reads LGHNA; CDR2 reads YNFKEQ. V lost 0 bases and J 7 bases, leaving 18 bases between the germline ends. The CDR3 has 17 residues. The CDR3 DNA reads TGTGCCAGCAGCCAAGATAAAGGAGAGCCCGCTCGTGAAAAACTGTTTTTT. Its translation is CASSQDKGEPAREKLFF.

This chain connects TRBV5-5 to TRBJ1-2, with D perhaps matching TRBD1 (6 bases). Trimming took off 3 bases at V and 5 bases at J, with 17 bases between the two ends. This CDR3 region has 15 residues. The germline gives CDR1 SGHKS, CDR2 YYEKEE (reference sequence). The CDR3 region is CASSSSQGQGYGYTF. CDR3 in DNA: TGTGCCAGCAGCTCCTCCCAGGGGCAGGGGTATGGCTACACCTTC.

The rearrangement joins TRBV21-1 to TRBJ1-1; TRBD1 is the table's D call, not checked against the DNA. TRBV21-1 is a pseudogene segment. The CDR3 contains 18 residues. The CDR3 reads CASSKGFGQGHLNTEAFF. In DNA form, the CDR3 reads TGTGCCAGCAGCAAAGGTTTCGGCCAGGGACATCTAAACACTGAAGCTTTCTTT.

This clone was counted a single time. The J gene is TRBJ2-6, the V gene TRBV11-3; D unresolved. The CDR3 extends over 14 amino acids. V lost 5 bases, J lost 4 bases, and 9 bases lay in between. Germline-derived CDR1 and CDR2 are SGHNT and YENEEA. The chain's CDR3 is CASSQAYGANVLTF. CDR3 coding DNA: TGTGCCAGCAGCCAAGCGTACGGGGCCAACGTCCTGACTTTC.

The chain carries TRBV30 and TRBJ2-1, with TRBD2 identical over 14 bases. Germline CDR1 and CDR2: GTSNPN and SVGIG (reference sequence). CDR3 size: 14 residues. The trim removed 2 bases at V and 8 bases at J, leaving 2 bases unmatched. The CDR3 spells CAWSRLAGGHEQFF. In DNA, the CDR3 is TGTGCCTGGAGTAGACTAGCGGGGGGGCATGAGCAGTTCTTC.

This chain uses TRBV7-8 with TRBJ2-7; D gene unclear. The CDR3 is 14 residues long. CDR1 and CDR2 (germline): SGHVS, FQNEAQ. V was clipped by 0 bases and J by 7 bases, with 13 bases between them. The CDR3 coding sequence is TGTGCCAGCAGCTTAGCTCATACTGTCCGGGAGCAGTACTTC. Its translation is CASSLAHTVREQYF.

This clone was seen more than once but under ten times. J is TRBJ1-1 and V is TRBV7-9; D remains ambiguous. Trimming cost V 5 bases and J 5 bases, with 12 bases left between them. Germline-derived CDR1 and CDR2 are SEHNR and FQNEAQ (reference sequence). The CDR3 spans 13 residues. The CDR3, as DNA: TGTGCCAGCAGCGCCCAACGACGGACTGAAGCTTTCTTT. It is translated as CASSAQRRTEAFF.

This clone occurred once. J is TRBJ2-3 and V is TRBV9; 7 nucleotides match TRBD2. Germline loops: CDR1 SGDLS, CDR2 YYNGEE. CDR3 size: 14 residues. V shed 4 bases, J shed 3 bases, and the junction held 5 bases outside the gene matches. Here the CDR3 reads CASSTRGMTDTQYF. The CDR3 DNA is TGTGCCAGCAGCACGCGGGGGATGACAGATACGCAGTATTTT.

The rearrangement joins TRBV30 to TRBJ1-2, with a weak D call TRBD1 (6 bases). CDR3 length: 13 amino acids. V lost 7 bases, J lost 7 bases, and 19 bases lay in between. The germline gives CDR1 GTSNPN, CDR2 SVGIG (reference sequence). This CDR3 reads CASSFGGHAGYTF. DNA for the CDR3: TGTGCCTCTTCCTTCGGGGGGCACGCTGGCTACACCTTC. The whole variable domain, filled in from reference TRBV30 and TRBJ1-2, reads SQTIHQWPATLVQPVGSPLSLECTVEGTSNPNLYWYRQAAGRGLQLLFYSVGIGQISSEVPQNLSASRPQDRQFILSSKKLLLSDSGFYLCASSFGGHAGYTFGSGTRLTVV.

This rearrangement joins TRBV5-8 to TRBJ1-1; TRBD1 aligns across 7 bases. Germline CDR1 SGHTS, CDR2 YDEGEE. V trimming: 1 base; J trimming: 10 bases; junction bases outside the gene matches: 7. The CDR3 runs to 13 residues. CDR3 sequence reads: CASSLPHRGRAFF. In nucleotides, the CDR3 is TGTGCCAGCAGCTTGCCCCACAGGGGACGAGCTTTCTTT.

This clone has just a few counts. This chain connects TRBV6-1 to TRBJ2-7; unclear D gene. The CDR3 is 11 amino acids. Looked up from germline, CDR1 is MNHNS and CDR2 is SASEGT. Trimming took off 6 bases at V and 2 bases at J, with 5 bases between the two ends. CDR3 DNA sequence: TGTGCCAGCAGAAACCCCTACGAGCAGTACTTC. This translates into CASRNPYEQYF.

This clone was counted between two and nine times. The chain recombines TRBV18 with TRBJ1-1, with 9 bases identical to TRBD1. Germline trimming cut 7 bases from V and 1 base from J; bases unmatched to any gene: 7. Germline CDR1 reads KGHSH; CDR2 reads LQKENI. The CDR3 is 15 residues long. The CDR3 coding sequence is TGTGCCAGCTGGCGGGACAGGGCTTCGAACACTGAAGCTTTCTTT. Protein: CASWRDRASNTEAFF.